This T cell receptor beta chain emerged from a study of OX40 agonist ivuxolimab in advanced cancers. Overall study context: Patients received ivuxolimab, an intravenous treatment, every 2 weeks at 0.01 to 10 mg/kg. Participants averaged approximately 61 years of age (range roughly 23 to 85) and were 75% to 90% male. Hepatocellular carcinoma, melanoma, renal cell or head and neck cancer was diagnosed in the dose-escalation patients. General observations from the study: Dosing at 0.1 to 3.0 mg/kg was accompanied by clonal expansion of CD4+ and CD8+ blood T cells by week 6.

Sequenced by immunoSEQ multiplex PCR; TCRdb stores in-frame clones only, minus some. The top ten clones hold more than 10% of a sample with 24,000 or so clones, around three quarters of them seen once. This clone appeared once. Its antigen is undetermined. The sample here was CD4+ or CD8+ T cells sorted from blood, taken in a trial of the OX40 agonist ivuxolimab. The TCR sequence derives from an adult with an advanced solid tumor such as melanoma, head and neck, liver or kidney cancer.

CDR3 amino acids: CASNAGGSNYGYTF. The DNA of the CDR3 is TGTGCCAGCAATGCAGGAGGATCAAACTATGGCTACACCTTC. The chain carries TRBV6-6 and TRBJ1-2, with unresolved D. V was pared by 7 bases and J by 2 bases, with 14 bases between. Germline V gene data show CDR1 as MNHNY and CDR2 as SVGAGI (reference sequence). This CDR3 contains 14 residues.